One sample yielded the 2 T cell receptor beta chains listed below, sequenced in a study of blood T cell repertoires in COVID-19. Libraries were prepared by immunoSEQ multiplex PCR; TCRdb keeps only in-frame clonotypes and omits some of them. The profile shows roughly 300,000 clones, approximately 88% of them singletons. Input material: peripheral blood. These receptors were taken from a young man who had recovered from COVID-19.

The V and J genes are TRBV2 and TRBJ1-5, with D possibly TRBD1 on 5 matching bases. Germline loops: CDR1 SNHLY, CDR2 FYNNEI. Trimming stripped 3 bases from V and 7 bases from J, with 13 bases between. The CDR3 extends over 14 amino acids. CDR3 coding DNA: TGTGCCAGCAGTGAGGGGGGGAGGCAGCAGCCCCAGCATTTT. Residues: CASSEGGRQQPQHF.

This clone is a singleton in its sample. This chain connects TRBV6-2 or TRBV6-3 to TRBJ1-1; unclear D gene. Germline CDR1 and CDR2: MNHEY and SVGEGT. This CDR3 region has 16 residues. Between the trimmed V and J ends, which lost 2 bases and 0 bases, there was a span of 13 bases. The CDR3 DNA reads as TGTGCCAGCAGTTACCGGGAGAAACCAATGAACACTGAAGCTTTCTTT. Translating it yields CASSYREKPMNTEAFF.